Described below is a single TCR beta chain sequence and its context. These data are taken from a study of PD-L1 blockade in urothelial cancer. Study as a whole: Analyzed time points were 3 weeks (second dose) and 6 weeks after therapy began. Specimens of blood held a median count of about 150,000 T cells.

Described time point: peripheral blood 6 weeks after treatment start. There were between 1 and 8 samples from each patient, taken pretreatment and on-treatment. The CDR3 length is 12 residues. The trim removed 10 bases at V and 5 bases at J, leaving 7 bases unmatched. Germline CDR1 is KGHSH and CDR2 is LQKENI. Added to each PCR by spiking were synthetic TCR analog templates. TCRdb's copy holds only in-frame clones and misses some; the assay was immunoSEQ multiplex PCR. The table lists approximately 93,000 clones, over 80% of them singletons, with around 8.1% in the top ten. The chain combines TRBV18 with TRBJ1-1; 7 bases map to TRBD1. This receptor was identified in an older man with urothelial cancer. The source material was PBMCs, sampled around atezolizumab (anti-PD-L1) treatment. The CDR3 here is CATEGQATEAFF. The CDR3 DNA reads TGTGCCACCGAAGGACAGGCTACTGAAGCTTTCTTT.